This entry features one T cell receptor (beta chain) sequence. V lost 5 bases to trimming and J lost 6 bases; unmatched junction nucleotides: 5. Germline CDR1 LGHDT, CDR2 YNNKEL (reference sequence). The CDR3 covers 14 residues. This specimen comes from a study of blood T cell repertoires in COVID-19. In the original workflow: From reference gene primer amplification, estimates of nucleated cell counts were derived. Clones were read by immunoSEQ multiplex PCR, and TCRdb kept only the in-frame ones, dropping some. That table furnishes V, J and clone size, whereas the DNA furnished D and trimming. The sample contains roughly 110,000 clones, around 85% of which appear only once.

This sequence joins TRBV3-1 (or the pseudogene TRBV3-2) and TRBJ1-4, with 8 bases lining up with TRBD1. The sequenced sample was peripheral blood. The origin of this receptor is a human donor in a cohort sampled during active COVID-19. CDR3 loop: CASSFGQGYEKLFF. Written as DNA, the CDR3 is TGTGCCAGCAGCTTCGGACAGGGTTATGAAAAACTGTTTTTT.